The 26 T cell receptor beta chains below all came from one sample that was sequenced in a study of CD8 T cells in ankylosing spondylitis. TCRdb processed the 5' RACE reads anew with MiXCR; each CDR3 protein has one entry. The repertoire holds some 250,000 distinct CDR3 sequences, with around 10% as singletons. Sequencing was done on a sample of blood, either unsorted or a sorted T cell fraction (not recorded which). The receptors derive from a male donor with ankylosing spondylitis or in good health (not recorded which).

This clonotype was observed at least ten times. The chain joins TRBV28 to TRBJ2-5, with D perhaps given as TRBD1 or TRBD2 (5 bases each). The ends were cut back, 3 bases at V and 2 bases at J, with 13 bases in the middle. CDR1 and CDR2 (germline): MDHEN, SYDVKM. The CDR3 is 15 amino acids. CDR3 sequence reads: CASSFAGRGQETQYF. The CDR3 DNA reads TGTGCCAGCAGTTTTGCAGGGAGAGGGCAAGAGACCCAGTACTTC.

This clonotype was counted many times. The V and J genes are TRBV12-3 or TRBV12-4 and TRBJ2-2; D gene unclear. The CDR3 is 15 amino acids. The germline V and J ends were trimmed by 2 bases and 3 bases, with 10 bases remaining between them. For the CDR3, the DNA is TGTGCCAGCAGTTTAACCCTGCAGTACACCGGGGAGCTGTTTTTT. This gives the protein CASSLTLQYTGELFF.

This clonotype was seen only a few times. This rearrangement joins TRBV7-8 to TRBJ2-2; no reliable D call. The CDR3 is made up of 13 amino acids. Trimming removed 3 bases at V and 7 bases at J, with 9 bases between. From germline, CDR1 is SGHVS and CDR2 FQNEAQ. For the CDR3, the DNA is TGTGCCAGCAGCTTCCCTTGGGGCGGGGAGCTGTTTTTT. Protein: CASSFPWGGELFF.

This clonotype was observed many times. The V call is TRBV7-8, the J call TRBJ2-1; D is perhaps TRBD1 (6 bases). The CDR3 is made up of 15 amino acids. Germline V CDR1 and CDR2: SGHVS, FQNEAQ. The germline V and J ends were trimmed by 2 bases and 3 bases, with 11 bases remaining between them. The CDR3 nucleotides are TGTGCCAGCAGCTTATTTTTAGGGGGCTACAATGAGCAGTTCTTC. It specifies CASSLFLGGYNEQFF.

The CDR3 loop is CASSLAGWEGQPQHF. Written as DNA, the CDR3 is TGCGCCAGCAGCTTGGCCGGTTGGGAGGGCCAGCCCCAGCATTTT. The chain recombines TRBV5-1 with TRBJ1-5, with D hard to call. CDR3 size: 15 residues. Trimming took off 0 bases at V and 7 bases at J, with 14 bases between the two ends. Germline CDR1 is SGHRS and CDR2 is YFSETQ.

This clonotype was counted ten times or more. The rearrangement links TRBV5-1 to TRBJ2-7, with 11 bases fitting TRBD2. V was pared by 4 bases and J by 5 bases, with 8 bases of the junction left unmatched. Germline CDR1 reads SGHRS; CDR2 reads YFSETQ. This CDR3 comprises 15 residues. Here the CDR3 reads CASSITSGGTNEQYF. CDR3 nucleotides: TGCGCCAGCAGCATAACTAGCGGGGGTACGAACGAGCAGTACTTC.

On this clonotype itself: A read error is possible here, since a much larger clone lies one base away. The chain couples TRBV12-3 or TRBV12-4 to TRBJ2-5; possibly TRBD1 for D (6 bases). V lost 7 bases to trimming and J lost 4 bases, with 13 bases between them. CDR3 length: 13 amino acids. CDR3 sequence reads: CASNDRLVETQYF. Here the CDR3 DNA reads TGTGCCAGCAACGACAGGTTGGTAGAGACCCAGTACTTC.

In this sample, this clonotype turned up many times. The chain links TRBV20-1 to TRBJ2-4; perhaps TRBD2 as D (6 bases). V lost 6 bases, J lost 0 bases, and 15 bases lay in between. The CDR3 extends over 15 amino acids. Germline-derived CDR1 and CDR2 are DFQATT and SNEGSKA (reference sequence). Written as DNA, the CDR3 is TGCAGTGCCTGGAGGCAGGGACTAGCCAAAAACATTCAGTACTTC. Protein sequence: CSAWRQGLAKNIQYF.

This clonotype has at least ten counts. The CDR3 is CASSLAGGLSGNTIYF. In DNA, the CDR3 is TGTGCCAGCAGCTTAGCGGGGGGGCTCTCTGGAAACACCATATATTTT. The V call is TRBV7-6, the J call TRBJ1-3; D perhaps matches TRBD1 (6 bases). The germline V and J ends were trimmed by 0 bases and 0 bases, with 9 bases remaining between them. The CDR3 contains 16 residues. Per germline, CDR1 SGHVS and CDR2 FNYEAQ.

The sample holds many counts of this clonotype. CDR3 sequence reads: CASSSMRGSYNEQFF. In DNA form, the CDR3 reads TGTGCCAGCAGCTCAATGAGGGGCTCATACAATGAGCAGTTCTTC. The V call is TRBV7-6, the J call TRBJ2-1; the D gene could be TRBD1 or TRBD2 (5 bases each). The germline V gene has CDR1 SGHVS and CDR2 FNYEAQ. This CDR3 region has 15 residues. Trimming took off 4 bases at V and 4 bases at J, with 14 bases between the two ends.

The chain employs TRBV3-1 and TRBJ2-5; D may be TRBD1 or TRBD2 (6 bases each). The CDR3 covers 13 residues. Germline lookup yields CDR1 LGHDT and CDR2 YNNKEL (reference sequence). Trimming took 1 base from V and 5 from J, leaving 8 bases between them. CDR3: CASSQAGAETQYF. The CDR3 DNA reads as TGTGCCAGCAGCCAAGCGGGGGCGGAGACCCAGTACTTC.

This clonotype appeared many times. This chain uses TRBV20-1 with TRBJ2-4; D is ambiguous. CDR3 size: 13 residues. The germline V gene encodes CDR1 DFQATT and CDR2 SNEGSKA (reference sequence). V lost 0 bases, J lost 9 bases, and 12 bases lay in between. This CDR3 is CSARDPPTLIQYF. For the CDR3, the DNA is TGCAGTGCTAGAGATCCCCCCACGCTCATTCAGTACTTC.

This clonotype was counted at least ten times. CDR3 sequence: CASRREATGELFF. The DNA for the CDR3 is TGTGCCAGCAGAAGGGAAGCCACCGGGGAGCTGTTTTTT. The genes are TRBV12-3 or TRBV12-4 and TRBJ2-2, with D hard to call. The CDR3 loop spans 13 amino acids. Trimming removed 6 bases from V and 4 bases from J, with 9 bases in between.

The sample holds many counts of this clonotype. The CDR3 sequence is CASSLLSGAGSYEQYF. CDR3 DNA sequence: TGCGCCAGCAGCTTGCTCTCAGGGGCCGGCTCCTACGAGCAGTACTTC. The chain is built from TRBV5-1 and TRBJ2-7; tentatively, D is TRBD1 (6 bases). The V gene's germline CDR1 is SGHRS and CDR2 YFSETQ. Trimming stripped 1 base from V and 0 bases from J, with 14 bases between. The CDR3 contains 16 residues.

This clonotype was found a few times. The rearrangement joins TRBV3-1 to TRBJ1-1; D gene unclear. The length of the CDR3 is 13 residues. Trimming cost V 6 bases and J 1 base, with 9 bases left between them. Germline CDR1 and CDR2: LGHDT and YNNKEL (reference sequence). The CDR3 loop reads CASRNDGNTEAFF. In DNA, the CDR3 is TGTGCCAGCAGAAATGACGGGAACACTGAAGCTTTCTTT.

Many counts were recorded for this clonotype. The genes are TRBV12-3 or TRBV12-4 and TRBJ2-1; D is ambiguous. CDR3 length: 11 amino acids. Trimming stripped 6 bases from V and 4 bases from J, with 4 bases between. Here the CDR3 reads CASSQYNEQFF. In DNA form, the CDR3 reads TGTGCCAGCAGCCAATACAATGAGCAGTTCTTC.

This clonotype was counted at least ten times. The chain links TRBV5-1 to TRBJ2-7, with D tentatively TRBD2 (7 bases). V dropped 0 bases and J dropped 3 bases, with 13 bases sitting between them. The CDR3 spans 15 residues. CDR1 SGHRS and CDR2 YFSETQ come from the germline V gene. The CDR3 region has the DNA TGCGCCAGCAGCTTGGGCGTCGGGGGGCGCTACGAGCAGTACTTC. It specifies CASSLGVGGRYEQYF.

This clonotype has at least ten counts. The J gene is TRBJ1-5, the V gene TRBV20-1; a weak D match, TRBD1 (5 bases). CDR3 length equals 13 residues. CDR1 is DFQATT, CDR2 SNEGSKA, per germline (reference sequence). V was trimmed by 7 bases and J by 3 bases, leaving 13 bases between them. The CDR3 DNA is TGCAGTGGGAGCCGACAGAACAATCAGCCCCAGCATTTT. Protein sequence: CSGSRQNNQPQHF.

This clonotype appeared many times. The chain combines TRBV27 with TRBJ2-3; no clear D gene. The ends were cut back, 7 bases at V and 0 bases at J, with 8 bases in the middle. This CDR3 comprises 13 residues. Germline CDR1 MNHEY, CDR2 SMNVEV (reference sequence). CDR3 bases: TGTGCCAGCAACGAACTTAGCACAGATACGCAGTATTTT. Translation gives CASNELSTDTQYF.

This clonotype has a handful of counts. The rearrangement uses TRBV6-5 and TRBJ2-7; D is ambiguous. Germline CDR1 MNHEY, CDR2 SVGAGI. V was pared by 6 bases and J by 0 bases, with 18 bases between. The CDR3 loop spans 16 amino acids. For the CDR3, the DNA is TGTGCCAGCAGCCCAACGGACCTCCGGAGCTCCTACGAGCAGTACTTC. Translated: CASSPTDLRSSYEQYF.

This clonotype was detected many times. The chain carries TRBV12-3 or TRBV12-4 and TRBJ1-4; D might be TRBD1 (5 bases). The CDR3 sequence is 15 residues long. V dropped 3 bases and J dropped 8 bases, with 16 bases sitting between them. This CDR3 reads CASSFTGYRREKLFF. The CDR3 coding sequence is TGTGCCAGCAGTTTTACAGGTTACCGAAGGGAAAAACTGTTTTTT.

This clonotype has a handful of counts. CDR3 sequence: CASRRGVGNTEAFF. The DNA for the CDR3 is TGTGCCAGCAGAAGGGGAGTCGGGAACACTGAAGCTTTCTTT. The J gene is TRBJ1-1, the V gene TRBV12-3 or TRBV12-4; D perhaps matches TRBD1 (5 bases). Trimming took 6 bases from V and 1 from J, leaving 12 bases between them. This CDR3 has 14 amino acids.

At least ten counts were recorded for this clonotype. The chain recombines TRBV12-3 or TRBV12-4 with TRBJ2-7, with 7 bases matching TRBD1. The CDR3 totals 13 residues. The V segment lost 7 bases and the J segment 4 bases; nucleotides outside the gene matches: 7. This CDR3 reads CASTRDRLYEQYF. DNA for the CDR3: TGTGCCAGCACACGGGACAGACTTTACGAGCAGTACTTC.

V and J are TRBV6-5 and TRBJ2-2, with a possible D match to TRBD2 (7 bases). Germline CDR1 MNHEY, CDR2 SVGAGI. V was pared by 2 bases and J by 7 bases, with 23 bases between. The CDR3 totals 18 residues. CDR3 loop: CASSYGGASLMEVGELFF. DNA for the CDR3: TGTGCCAGCAGTTACGGGGGGGCTAGTCTCATGGAGGTCGGGGAGCTGTTTTTT.

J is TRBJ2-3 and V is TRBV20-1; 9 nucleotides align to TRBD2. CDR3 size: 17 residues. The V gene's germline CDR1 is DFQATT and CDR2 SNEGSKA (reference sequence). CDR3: CCFWGLAGGPSTDTQYF. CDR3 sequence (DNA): TGCTGCTTCTGGGGACTGGCGGGGGGGCCAAGCACAGATACGCAGTATTTT.

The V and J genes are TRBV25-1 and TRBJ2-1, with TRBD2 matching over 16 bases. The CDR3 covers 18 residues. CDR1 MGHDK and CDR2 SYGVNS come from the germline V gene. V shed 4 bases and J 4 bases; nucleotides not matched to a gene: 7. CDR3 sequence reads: CASSGAGTSGGAYNEQFF. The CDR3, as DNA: TGTGCCAGCAGTGGCGCGGGGACTAGCGGGGGGGCGTACAATGAGCAGTTCTTC.